Presented here are 19 T cell receptor beta chains from one specimen sequenced in a study of molecular identifiers for immune sequencing clone quantification. Using its own MiXCR run on the PCR reads, TCRdb lists one record per CDR3 protein. This table has 250,000 to 350,000 distinct CDR3 sequences, roughly a fifth appearing once. Sequencing was done on a sample of naive CD8+ T cells from blood, with Jurkat cell RNA spiked in. Subset reported: FACS-sorted CD8+CD4-CCR7+CD45RA+ naive T cells. All receptors derive from a human donor in good health. Some libraries in this study had Jurkat cell RNA spiked in.

This clonotype was picked up many times. This sequence joins TRBV30 and TRBJ2-7, with TRBD1 matching over 7 bases. CDR1 GTSNPN and CDR2 SVGIG come from the germline V gene (reference sequence). CDR3 length: 12 amino acids. The V gene end was trimmed by 5 bases and the J gene end by 5 bases; junction bases not matched to a gene: 6. The CDR3 spells CAWDSQGNEQYF. The DNA of the CDR3 is TGTGCCTGGGATTCACAGGGGAACGAGCAGTACTTC.

This clonotype was detected many times. The CDR3 region has the DNA TGCAGTGCCTACTCTAGGGGTTTATCCTACGAGCAGTACTTC. Its protein is CSAYSRGLSYEQYF. J is TRBJ2-7 and V is TRBV20-1; D is possibly TRBD1 (5 bases). The CDR3 extends over 14 amino acids. CDR1 DFQATT and CDR2 SNEGSKA come from the germline V gene (reference sequence). Trimming pared 6 bases from V and 1 base from J, leaving 16 bases between.

This clonotype was seen only a few times. V gene TRBV27 combines with J gene TRBJ1-5, with D possibly being TRBD1 (6 bases). Germline CDR1 and CDR2: MNHEY and SMNVEV (reference sequence). CDR3 length: 13 amino acids. Trimming removed 1 base at V and 6 bases at J, with 7 bases between. The CDR3 region has the DNA TGTGCCAGCAGTTTATACAGGGCTCAGCCCCAGCATTTT. It specifies CASSLYRAQPQHF.

This clonotype showed up many times. The gene calls are TRBV13 and TRBJ1-2; D uncertain. CDR1 is PRHDT and CDR2 is FYEKMQ in the germline V gene (reference sequence). This CDR3 has 14 amino acids. Trimming removed 5 bases at V and 6 bases at J, with 16 bases between. The CDR3 sequence is CASSPPYRVDGYTF. CDR3 nucleotide sequence: TGTGCCAGCAGCCCGCCATATAGAGTGGATGGCTACACCTTC.

V usage is TRBV20-1 and J usage is TRBJ2-7; tentative D call: TRBD1 (6 bases). From germline, CDR1 is DFQATT and CDR2 SNEGSKA (reference sequence). The CDR3 is 14 amino acids. V was cut by 0 bases and J by 3 bases, with 12 bases left in between. CDR3: CSARDTGTYYEQYF. In nucleotides, the CDR3 is TGCAGTGCTAGAGATACAGGGACCTACTACGAGCAGTACTTC.

This clonotype was recorded at least ten times. The chain's CDR3 is CASRIRPGPADTQYF. As DNA, the CDR3 is TGTGCCAGCAGAATTAGGCCCGGACCGGCAGATACGCAGTATTTT. This sequence joins TRBV28 and TRBJ2-3, with unresolved D. CDR3 length: 15 residues. Trimming cost V 6 bases and J 4 bases, with 17 bases left between them. Germline-derived CDR1 and CDR2 are MDHEN and SYDVKM.

This clonotype was recorded only once. The chain employs TRBV12-3 or TRBV12-4 and TRBJ1-3, with D perhaps matching TRBD1 (5 bases). This CDR3 is 12 amino acids long. Between the trimmed V and J ends, which lost 6 bases and 8 bases, there was a span of 11 bases. The DNA for the CDR3 is TGTGCCAGCAGCCAGGGAGTAGACACCATATATTTT. It encodes CASSQGVDTIYF.

There are many counts of this clonotype. The rearrangement joins TRBV13 to TRBJ2-1, with D possibly TRBD2 on 6 matching bases. The CDR3 contains 14 residues. Trimming cost V 0 bases and J 8 bases, with 11 bases left between them. Germline V gene data show CDR1 as PRHDT and CDR2 as FYEKMQ (reference sequence). The CDR3 nucleotides read TGTGCCAGCAGCTTAGGCGGGGGATTTTATGAGCAGTTCTTC. Amino acids: CASSLGGGFYEQFF. The full variable domain, rest sourced from reference TRBV13 and TRBJ2-1, is AAGVIQSPRHLIKEKRETATLKCYPIPRHDTVYWYQQGPGQDPQFLISFYEKMQSDKGSIPDRFSAQQFSDYHSELNMSSLELGDSALYFCASSLGGGFYEQFFGPGTRLTVL.

This clonotype was observed at least ten times. The genes are TRBV30 and TRBJ2-1, with a weak D call TRBD1 (6 bases). V dropped 4 bases and J dropped 1 base, with 14 bases sitting between them. Germline CDR1 is GTSNPN and CDR2 is SVGIG (reference sequence). This CDR3 is 15 amino acids long. CDR3 sequence reads: CAWTSQGLSYNEQFF. In DNA, the CDR3 is TGTGCCTGGACCTCGCAGGGGTTGTCCTACAATGAGCAGTTCTTC.

In its sample, this clonotype was seen a few times. At one of its ends the junction is not consistent with the germline gene, which may arise from a read error. The chain joins TRBV11-2 to TRBJ2-5, with TRBD1 identical over 11 bases. There are 18 residues in the CDR3. Looked up from germline, CDR1 is SGHAT and CDR2 is FQNNGV. This chain's CDR3 is CASSHLNRDRGFQETQCF. The CDR3 bases are TGTGCCAGCAGCCATTTAAACCGGGACAGGGGGTTCCAAGAGACCCAGTGCTTC.

The J gene is TRBJ2-7, the V gene TRBV29-1, with a tentative D call TRBD2 (5 bases). This CDR3 contains 15 residues. Germline V gives CDR1 SQVTM, CDR2 ANQGSEA. With 1 base removed from V and 2 bases from J, the gap between germline ends came to 15 bases. CDR3 loop: CSVEAATEATYEQYF. The CDR3 nucleotides are TGCAGCGTTGAAGCCGCCACGGAGGCGACCTACGAGCAGTACTTC.

With respect to this clonotype: A much bigger clone sits one base away, suggesting this may be a read error. This sequence joins TRBV6-2 or TRBV6-3 and TRBJ2-4, with 8 bases aligning to TRBD1. With V trimmed by 10 bases and J by 8 bases, 7 bases remained unmatched. Germline V gene sequence: CDR1 MNHEY, CDR2 SVGEGT. This CDR3 spans 12 amino acids. The DNA of the CDR3 is TGTGCCACTCGACAGGGGAAAGACATTCAGTACTTC. Its protein is CATRQGKDIQYF.

To note about this clonotype: Since a much larger clone is just one base distant, this may be a read error. V and J are TRBV7-9 and TRBJ2-2; 13 nucleotides agree with TRBD2. V lost 0 bases, J lost 4 bases, and 11 bases stayed unmatched. The CDR3 is made up of 20 amino acids. Germline CDR1 SEHNR, CDR2 FQNEAQ (reference sequence). CDR3 nucleotide sequence: TGTGCCAGCAGCTTAGCGGTGGCACTAGCGGGAGGGCTGCGCACCGGGGAGCTGTTTTTT. This translates into CASSLAVALAGGLRTGELFF. Full variable domain (outside the CDR3, taken from reference TRBV7-9 and TRBJ2-2): DTGVSQNPRHKITKRGQNVTFRCDPISEHNRLYWYRQTLGQGPEFLTYFQNEAQLEKSRLLSDRFSAERPKGSFSTLEIQRTEQGDSAMYLCASSLAVALAGGLRTGELFFGEGSRLTVL.

This clonotype has at least ten counts. The CDR3 protein is CSAPSGSSYEQYF. CDR3 DNA: TGCAGTGCCCCGAGCGGGAGCTCCTACGAGCAGTACTTC. The chain joins TRBV20-1 to TRBJ2-7; 8 bases match TRBD2. Looked up from germline, CDR1 is DFQATT and CDR2 is SNEGSKA (reference sequence). The CDR3 has 13 amino acids. Unmatched junction bases numbered 4, after V lost 6 bases and J lost 0 bases.

The V and J genes are TRBV20-1 and TRBJ2-1; possibly TRBD2 for D (5 bases). The germline V and J ends were trimmed by 3 bases and 0 bases, with 6 bases remaining between them. CDR1 is DFQATT, CDR2 SNEGSKA, per germline (reference sequence). The CDR3 extends over 13 amino acids. The CDR3 DNA sequence: TGCAGTGCTAGCGGGGACTCCTACAATGAGCAGTTCTTC. Translation: CSASGDSYNEQFF.

The table lists this clonotype with many counts. V and J are TRBV6-1 and TRBJ2-7; perhaps TRBD2 as D (5 bases). The CDR3 spans 13 residues. Germline lookup yields CDR1 MNHNS and CDR2 SASEGT. Trimming stripped 1 base from V and 5 bases from J, with 9 bases between. The CDR3 loop is CASSEEPGNEQYF. The CDR3, as DNA: TGTGCCAGCAGTGAAGAACCGGGGAACGAGCAGTACTTC.

A remark on this clonotype: Relative to the germline gene, one junction end is altered; a read error may explain this. The genes are TRBV3-1 and TRBJ2-2, with a possible D match to TRBD1 (5 bases). From germline, CDR1 is LGHDT and CDR2 YNNKEL (reference sequence). The CDR3 contains 17 residues. The CDR3 sequence: CAGSHGPTDLYTGELFF. The CDR3, as DNA: TGTGCCGGCAGCCACGGCCCGACAGACTTGTACACCGGGGAGCTGTTTTTT.

This clonotype turned up a few times. The chain has TRBV20-1 and TRBJ2-7; tentatively, D is TRBD1 (6 bases). The V gene lost 5 bases and the J gene lost 4 bases, with 21 bases spanning the gap. The CDR3 spans 15 residues. Germline V gives CDR1 DFQATT, CDR2 SNEGSKA (reference sequence). The CDR3, as DNA: TGCAGTGCTCCAAAGACAGGCCCCGGCGTTTACGAGCAGTACTTC. It encodes CSAPKTGPGVYEQYF.

Note on this clonotype: Given a much more abundant clone one base away, this may be a read error. The J gene is TRBJ1-4, the V gene TRBV14, with no clear D. Germline V gene lookup returns CDR1 SGHDN and CDR2 FVKESK. The CDR3 is made up of 10 amino acids. CDR3 in DNA: TGTGCCAGCAAGCGCGAAAAACCGTTTTTT. This sequence encodes CASKREKPFF.